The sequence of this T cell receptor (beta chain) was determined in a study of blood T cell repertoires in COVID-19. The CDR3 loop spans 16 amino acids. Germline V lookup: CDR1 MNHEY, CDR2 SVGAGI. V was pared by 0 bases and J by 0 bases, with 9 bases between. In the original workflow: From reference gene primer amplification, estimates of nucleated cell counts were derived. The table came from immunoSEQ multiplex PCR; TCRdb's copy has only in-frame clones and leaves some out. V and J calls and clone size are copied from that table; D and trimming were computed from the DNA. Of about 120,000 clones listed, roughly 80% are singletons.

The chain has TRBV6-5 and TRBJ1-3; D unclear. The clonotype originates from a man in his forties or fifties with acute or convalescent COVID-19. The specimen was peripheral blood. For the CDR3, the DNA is TGTGCCAGCAGTTACTCCCTAGCCGGCTCTGGAAACACCATATATTTT. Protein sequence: CASSYSLAGSGNTIYF.